Each of the 15 T cell receptor beta chains below was sequenced from the same sample in a study of CD8+ T cells in alopecia areata. Stated treatment: oral pan-JAK inhibitor, 5-10 mg twice daily. Following RNA extraction, reverse transcription yielded cDNA that acted as the sequencing template. Produced via immunoSEQ multiplex PCR; TCRdb's table is partial and in-frame only. The table includes some 180,000 clones, about 55% detected once. Material: CD8+ T cells sorted from blood, obtained at week 24, from a patient treated with tofacitinib. The receptor set was obtained from a human donor with alopecia areata.

The chain employs TRBV7-2 and TRBJ2-1; D is possibly TRBD1 or TRBD2 (5 bases each). V was clipped by 5 bases and J by 5 bases, with 16 bases between them. Germline values: CDR1 SGHTA, CDR2 FQGNSA. The CDR3 covers 15 residues. In DNA form, the CDR3 reads TGTGCCAGCAGCCCTTGGGACGGAGGAAACAATGAGCAGTTCTTC. Translated: CASSPWDGGNNEQFF.

This clone was seen a handful of times. The chain employs TRBV7-6 and TRBJ1-4; 7 bases are a match to TRBD1. Losses at the gene ends were 8 bases for V and 8 bases for J; bases not matched to a gene: 11. This CDR3 is 14 amino acids long. Germline V gene data show CDR1 as SGHVS and CDR2 as FNYEAQ. The CDR3 sequence is CASGRGVREEKLFF. As DNA, the CDR3 is TGTGCCAGCGGCAGGGGGGTACGGGAGGAAAAACTGTTTTTT.

The J gene is TRBJ1-2, the V gene TRBV9, with TRBD1 as a possible D gene (5 bases). Trimming shortened V by 9 bases and J by 6 bases, and 27 bases separated the two germline ends. This CDR3 is built from 16 residues. Looked up from germline, CDR1 is SGDLS and CDR2 is YYNGEE. CDR3 sequence reads: CATFRDDGPPIDGYTF. The CDR3 bases are TGTGCCACTTTCCGGGACGATGGACCTCCTATCGATGGCTACACCTTC.

The chain uses TRBV7-2 and TRBJ2-3; tentatively, D is TRBD2 (5 bases). There are 17 residues in the CDR3. Trimming took 4 bases from V and 2 from J, leaving 19 bases between them. The germline V gene has CDR1 SGHTA and CDR2 FQGNSA. The CDR3 DNA follows: TGTGCCAGCAGCTCCCAAGGGTTGGGGAGCCTCACAGATACGCAGTATTTT. Its protein is CASSSQGLGSLTDTQYF.

This chain connects TRBV9 to TRBJ1-2; TRBD1 agrees at 10 bases. The CDR3 has 14 amino acids. The germline gives CDR1 SGDLS, CDR2 YYNGEE. The trim removed 0 bases at V and 8 bases at J, leaving 4 bases unmatched. The DNA of the CDR3 is TGTGCCAGCAGCGTAGGACAGGGGGCCGGGGGCTACACCTTC. It is translated as CASSVGQGAGGYTF.

The chain carries TRBV7-2 and TRBJ2-3; TRBD2 aligns across 9 bases. V dropped 5 bases and J dropped 2; count of bases not matched to a gene: 8. From germline, CDR1 is SGHTA and CDR2 FQGNSA. This CDR3 is 16 amino acids long. The DNA for the CDR3 is TGTGCCAGCAGCGAAGTAGCGGGGGCCCTCACAGATACGCAGTATTTT. It yields the protein CASSEVAGALTDTQYF.

The chain is built from TRBV9 and TRBJ1-2; 8 bases are shared with TRBD1. CDR1 and CDR2 from the germline V gene are SGDLS and YYNGEE. CDR3 length equals 14 residues. J gave up 8 bases and V 4 bases, and 10 bases lay outside the gene matches. CDR3 nucleotides: TGTGCCAGCAGCTCTTCAGGGGGCGCCGAGGGCTACACCTTC. Translating it yields CASSSSGGAEGYTF. Based on the CDR3 plus reference TRBV9 and TRBJ1-2, the full variable domain is DSGVTQTPKHLITATGQRVTLRCSPRSGDLSVYWYQQSLDQGLQFLIQYYNGEERAKGNILERFSAQQFPDLHSELNLSSLELGDSALYFCASSSSGGAEGYTFGSGTRLTVV.

A few counts support this clone. V and J are TRBV7-9 and TRBJ2-7, with 12 bases that match TRBD2. The ends lost 5 bases at V and 3 bases at J; junction bases unmatched: 5. The CDR3 contains 15 residues. The germline CDR1 and CDR2 sequences are SEHNR and FQNEAQ (reference sequence). The CDR3 DNA sequence: TGTGCCAGCAGCGCAACTAGCGGGGGGCTCTACGAGCAGTACTTC. Residues: CASSATSGGLYEQYF.

The V call is TRBV11-2, the J call TRBJ2-7; no definite D call. The CDR3 is 10 residues long. The ends were cut back, 6 bases at V and 7 bases at J, with 7 bases in the middle. Germline V CDR1 and CDR2: SGHAT, FQNNGV. This chain's CDR3 is CASSMGEQYF. The CDR3 coding sequence is TGTGCCAGCAGTATGGGGGAGCAGTACTTC.

The chain employs TRBV29-1 and TRBJ1-1; D remains ambiguous. Germline-derived CDR1 and CDR2 are SQVTM and ANQGSEA. Trimming left V 2 bases short and J 8 bases short, with 6 bases between. This CDR3 contains 10 residues. CDR3 sequence (DNA): TGCAGCGTTGAAACCCCGGAAGCTTTCTTT. This codes for CSVETPEAFF.

The chain employs TRBV13 and TRBJ2-3; 10 positions match TRBD2. This CDR3 comprises 15 residues. J was trimmed by 6 bases and V by 3 bases; bases with no gene match: 6. From germline, CDR1 is PRHDT and CDR2 FYEKMQ (reference sequence). CDR3 nucleotides: TGTGCCAGCAGCTTCTCTAGCGGGGGCGAGGATACGCAGTATTTT. As protein: CASSFSSGGEDTQYF.

The chain couples TRBV2 to TRBJ2-1; TRBD2 is a possible D gene (7 bases). V lost 2 bases, J lost 6 bases, and 14 bases lay in between. Germline values: CDR1 SNHLY, CDR2 FYNNEI. The CDR3 contains 15 residues. CDR3 nucleotide sequence: TGTGCCAGCAGTGAAAGGGCGGGGGCCGGCAATGAGCAGTTCTTC. It encodes CASSERAGAGNEQFF.

The genes are TRBV7-2 and TRBJ2-7, with D perhaps TRBD1 or TRBD2 (5 bases each). Germline CDR1 and CDR2: SGHTA and FQGNSA. V was trimmed by 8 bases and J by 4 bases, leaving 15 bases between them. The CDR3 has 13 residues. The CDR3 DNA sequence: TGTGCCAGCGGACACACCGAGGGTTACGAGCAGTACTTC. Its translation: CASGHTEGYEQYF.

In this sample, this clone turned up a few times. A read error may produce the germline difference seen at one junction end. The chain combines TRBV6-6 with TRBJ2-7; 8 bases are a match to TRBD1. The CDR3 is made up of 11 amino acids. Per germline, CDR1 MNHNY and CDR2 SVGAGI (reference sequence). CDR3: CASSPRDRKHF. The CDR3 coding sequence is TGTGCCAGCAGTCCTCGGGACAGGAAGCACTTC.

The chain uses TRBV6-5 and TRBJ2-2; D unresolved. The length of the CDR3 is 13 residues. V lost 2 bases and J lost 6, with 7 bases in between. Germline V lookup: CDR1 MNHEY, CDR2 SVGAGI. Here the CDR3 DNA reads TGTGCCAGCAGTTACCCTGAGTCCGGGGAGCTGTTTTTT. Protein: CASSYPESGELFF.